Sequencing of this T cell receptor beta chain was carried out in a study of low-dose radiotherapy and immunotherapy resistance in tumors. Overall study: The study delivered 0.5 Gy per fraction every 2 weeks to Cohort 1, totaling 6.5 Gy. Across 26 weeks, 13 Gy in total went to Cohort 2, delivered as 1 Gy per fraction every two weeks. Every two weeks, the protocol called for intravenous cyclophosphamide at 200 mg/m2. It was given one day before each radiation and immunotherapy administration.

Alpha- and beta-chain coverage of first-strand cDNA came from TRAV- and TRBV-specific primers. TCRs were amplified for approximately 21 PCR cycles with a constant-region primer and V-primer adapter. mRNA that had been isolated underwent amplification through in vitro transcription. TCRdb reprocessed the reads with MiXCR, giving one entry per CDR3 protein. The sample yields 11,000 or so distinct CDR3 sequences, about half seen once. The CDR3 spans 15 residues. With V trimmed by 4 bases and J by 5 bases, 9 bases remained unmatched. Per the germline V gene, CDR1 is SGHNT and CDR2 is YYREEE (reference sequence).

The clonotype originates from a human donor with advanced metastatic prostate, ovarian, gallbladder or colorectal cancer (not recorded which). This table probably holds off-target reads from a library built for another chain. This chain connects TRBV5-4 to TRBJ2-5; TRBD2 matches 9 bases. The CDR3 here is CASSMGLASGETQYF. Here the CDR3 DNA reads TGTGCCAGCAGCATGGGACTAGCATCGGGGGAGACCCAGTACTTC.